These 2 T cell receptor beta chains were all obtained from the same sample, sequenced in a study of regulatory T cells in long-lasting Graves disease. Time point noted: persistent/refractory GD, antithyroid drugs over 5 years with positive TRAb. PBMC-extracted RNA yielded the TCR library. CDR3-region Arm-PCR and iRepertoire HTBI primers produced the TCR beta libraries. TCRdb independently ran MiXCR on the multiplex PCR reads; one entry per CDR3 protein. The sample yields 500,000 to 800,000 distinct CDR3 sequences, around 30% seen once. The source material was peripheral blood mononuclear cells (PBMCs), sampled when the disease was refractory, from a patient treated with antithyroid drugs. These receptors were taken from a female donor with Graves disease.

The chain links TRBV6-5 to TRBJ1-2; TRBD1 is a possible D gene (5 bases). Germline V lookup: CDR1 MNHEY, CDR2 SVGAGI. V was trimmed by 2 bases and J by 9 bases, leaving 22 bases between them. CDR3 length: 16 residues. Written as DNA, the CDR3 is TGTGCCAGCAGTTACCCTACCTTCGGTCAGGGTCGCCGCTACACCTTC. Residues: CASSYPTFGQGRRYTF.

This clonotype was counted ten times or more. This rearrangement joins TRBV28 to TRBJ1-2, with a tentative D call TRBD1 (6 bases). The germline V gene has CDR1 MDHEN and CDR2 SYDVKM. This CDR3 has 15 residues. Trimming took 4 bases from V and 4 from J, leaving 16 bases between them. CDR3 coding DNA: TGTGCCAGCAGTTCCTCAGGGGAGGGGATCTATGGCTACACCTTC. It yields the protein CASSSSGEGIYGYTF.